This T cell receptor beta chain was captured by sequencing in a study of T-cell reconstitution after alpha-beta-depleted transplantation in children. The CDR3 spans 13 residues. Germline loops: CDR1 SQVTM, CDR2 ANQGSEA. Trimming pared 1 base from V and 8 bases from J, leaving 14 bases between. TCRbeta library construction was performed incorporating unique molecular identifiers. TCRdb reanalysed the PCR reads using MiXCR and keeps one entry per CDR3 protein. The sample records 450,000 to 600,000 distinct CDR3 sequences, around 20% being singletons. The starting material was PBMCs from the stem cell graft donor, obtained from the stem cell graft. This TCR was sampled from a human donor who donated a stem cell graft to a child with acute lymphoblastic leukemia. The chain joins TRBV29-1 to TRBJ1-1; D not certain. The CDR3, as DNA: TGCAGCGTTGAAGCCCCGGGGAGGTCCGAAGCTTTCTTT. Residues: CSVEAPGRSEAFF.